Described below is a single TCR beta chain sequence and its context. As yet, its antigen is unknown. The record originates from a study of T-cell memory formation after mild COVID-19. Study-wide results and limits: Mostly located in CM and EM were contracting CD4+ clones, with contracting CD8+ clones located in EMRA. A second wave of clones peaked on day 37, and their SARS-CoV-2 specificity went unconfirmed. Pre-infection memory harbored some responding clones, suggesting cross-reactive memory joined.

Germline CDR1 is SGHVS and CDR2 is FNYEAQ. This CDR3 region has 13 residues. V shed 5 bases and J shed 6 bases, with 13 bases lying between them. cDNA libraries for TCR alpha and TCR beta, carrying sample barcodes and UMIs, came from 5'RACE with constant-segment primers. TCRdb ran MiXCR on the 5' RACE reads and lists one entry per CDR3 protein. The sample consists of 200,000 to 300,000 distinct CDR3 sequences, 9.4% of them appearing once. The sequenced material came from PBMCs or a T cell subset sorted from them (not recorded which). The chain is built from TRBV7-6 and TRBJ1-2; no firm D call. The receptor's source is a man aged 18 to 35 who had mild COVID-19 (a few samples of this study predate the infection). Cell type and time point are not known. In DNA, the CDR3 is TGTGCCAGCAGCACCCGTGCGGGGAATGGCTACACCTTC. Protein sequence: CASSTRAGNGYTF.